These T cell receptor beta chains were read from a single sample in a study of T cells in Graves' hyperthyroidism and ophthalmopathy. One entry per CDR3 protein, called by TCRdb with MiXCR from the multiplex PCR reads. This sample has roughly 570,000 distinct CDR3 sequences, with 15% to 18% found just once. The sequencing input was blood. Receptors originate from a woman in her 30s with Graves' hyperthyroidism. Both conserved end residues are part of each CDR3. The D gene is left open where the match is weak. Clone size appears in some rows only: once, few, many, or a class for an expanded clone.

D,size,J,V,CDR3,DNA
TRBD1,many,TRBJ2-3,TRBV30,CAWTRGPGGFTDTQYF,TGTGCCTGGACCAGAGGTCCAGGGGGATTCACAGATACGCAGTATTTT
NA,NA,TRBJ1-2,TRBV5-6,CASNQQGSHYGYTF,TGTGCCAGCAACCAACAGGGCAGCCACTATGGCTACACCTTC
NA,many,TRBJ2-4,TRBV7-9,CASSLAGGLAKNIQYF,TGTGCCAGCAGCTTAGCAGGAGGTCTGGCCAAAAACATTCAGTACTTC
TRBD1,many,TRBJ2-2,TRBV19,CASSTRGTGGTGELFF,TGTGCCAGTAGTACCCGAGGGACAGGGGGAACCGGGGAGCTGTTTTTT
NA,few,TRBJ2-7,TRBV15,CATSDRAYEQYF,TGTGCCACCTCGGATAGGGCCTACGAGCAGTACTTC
TRBD1,many,TRBJ2-1,TRBV20-1,CSAGGQGTTYNEQFF,TGCAGTGCAGGAGGACAGGGGACAACCTACAATGAGCAGTTCTTC
NA,few,TRBJ2-1,TRBV6-1,CASRGGFPLDNEQFF,TGTGCCAGCAGGGGGGGATTTCCCCTTGACAATGAGCAGTTCTTC
NA,many,TRBJ1-2,TRBV30,CAWSRPAYGYTF,TGTGCCTGGAGTCGGCCAGCCTATGGCTACACCTTC
TRBD1,few,TRBJ2-4,TRBV28,CASSSQGAGKNIQYF,TGTGCCAGCAGTTCACAGGGGGCGGGCAAAAACATTCAGTACTTC
NA,NA,TRBJ2-1,TRBV29-1,CSVDASRGNEQFF,TGCAGCGTTGATGCATCCAGGGGAAATGAGCAGTTCTTC
NA,many,TRBJ2-5,TRBV27,CASNGKDGETQYF,TGTGCCAGCAACGGGAAGGATGGTGAGACCCAGTACTTC
NA,many,TRBJ2-3,TRBV28,CASSQTTGRVASHTDTQYF,TGTGCCAGCAGCCAAACTACAGGGAGGGTAGCCAGCCACACAGATACGCAGTATTTT
TRBD1,many,TRBJ1-6,TRBV7-3,CASSAKGQGYNSPLHF,TGTGCCAGCAGCGCCAAAGGACAGGGTTATAATTCACCCCTCCACTTT
NA,NA,TRBJ1-4,TRBV19,CASRFTGTTNEKLFF,TGTGCCAGCCGCTTTACAGGGACAACTAATGAAAAACTGTTTTTT
NA,NA,TRBJ2-7,TRBV12-3/TRBV12-4,CASSLVGTPVSEQYF,TGTGCCAGCAGTTTAGTGGGGACTCCCGTTTCCGAGCAGTACTTC
NA,NA,TRBJ2-1,TRBV11-3,CASSLVRDNEQFF,TGTGCCAGCAGCTTAGTCCGGGACAATGAGCAGTTCTTC
NA,many,TRBJ1-1,TRBV7-9,CASNRAGVNTEAFF,TGTGCCAGCAATAGGGCAGGTGTGAACACTGAAGCTTTCTTT
TRBD1,few,TRBJ2-1,TRBV29-1,CRAGQGANEQFF,TGCAGGGCCGGGCAGGGGGCCAATGAGCAGTTCTTC
TRBD2,few,TRBJ2-5,TRBV5-1,CASSGGTSGAGRETQYF,TGCGCCAGCAGCGGAGGGACTAGCGGAGCGGGGCGAGAGACCCAGTACTTC
TRBD1,many,TRBJ2-7,TRBV20-1,CSPRTGVSGEQYF,TGCAGCCCGAGGACAGGGGTTTCAGGCGAGCAGTACTTC
TRBD1,few,TRBJ1-1,TRBV19,CASSVTGGGTEAFF,TGTGCCAGTAGTGTTACAGGGGGAGGGACTGAAGCTTTCTTT
TRBD2,NA,TRBJ2-7,TRBV4-1,CASSQAPSGTSGYEQYF,TGCGCCAGCAGCCAGGCCCCCTCCGGGACTAGCGGCTACGAGCAGTACTTC
NA,many,TRBJ2-7,TRBV11-2,CASSLGAGRYEQYF,TGTGCCAGCAGCTTAGGGGCAGGAAGATACGAGCAGTACTTC
NA,many,TRBJ2-3,TRBV13,CASSLVGNRDTQYF,TGTGCCAGCAGCTTAGTGGGGAACCGAGATACGCAGTATTTT
NA,NA,TRBJ1-6,TRBV14,CASSQEQATPLHF,TGTGCCAGCAGCCAAGAACAAGCGACACCCCTCCACTTT
NA,few,TRBJ1-2,TRBV7-9,CASSLGKGRGYTF,TGTGCCAGCAGCCTAGGGAAGGGACGTGGCTACACCTTC
NA,few,TRBJ2-7,TRBV7-9,CASSSGQLLTLEQYF,TGTGCCAGCAGCTCCGGACAGCTATTGACTCTCGAGCAGTACTTC
NA,many,TRBJ1-1,TRBV7-6,CASSPQSGMNTEAFF,TGTGCCAGCAGCCCCCAGAGTGGGATGAACACTGAAGCTTTCTTT
TRBD2,NA,TRBJ2-2,TRBV7-3,CASSVTGTSGMNTGELFF,TGTGCCAGCAGCGTCACCGGGACTAGCGGGATGAACACCGGGGAGCTGTTTTTT
TRBD1,few,TRBJ1-2,TRBV20-1,CSATTGGREGYTF,TGCAGTGCCACCACAGGGGGTAGGGAGGGCTACACCTTC
NA,NA,TRBJ2-1,TRBV20-1,CSARGGGGSSYNEQFF,TGCAGTGCTAGAGGGGGGGGCGGGAGCTCCTACAATGAGCAGTTCTTC
TRBD1,NA,TRBJ2-1,TRBV5-5,CASSLGIGTGDNEQFF,TGTGCCAGCAGCTTGGGAATAGGGACAGGGGACAATGAGCAGTTCTTC
NA,many,TRBJ2-3,TRBV20-1,CSARWTESWRVLGTDTQYF,TGCAGTGCTAGGTGGACGGAGTCATGGCGGGTGTTAGGCACAGATACGCAGTATTTT